This T cell receptor beta chain originates from a study of low-dose radiotherapy and immunotherapy resistance in tumors (dated by TCRdb to between 2020 and 2023). Regarding the study in general: In Cohort 1, 0.5 Gy per fraction was delivered every 2 weeks, and a total PTV dose of 6.5 Gy was prescribed. In Cohort 2, 1 Gy per fraction was delivered every two weeks, for a total of 13 Gy over 26 weeks. Patients were given nivolumab as a 240 mg flat dose every two weeks and ipilimumab at 1 mg/kg every six weeks, with both drugs delivered intravenously. Intravenous cyclophosphamide at 200 mg/m2 was administered every two weeks, one day ahead of each radiation and immunotherapy administration. Aspirin 300 mg was taken orally once daily by patients for four cycles, starting on cycle 1 day 1. No randomization into treatment groups was done for the people taking part in the trial. The translational analysis covered eight patients: three from the first dose cohort and the first five from the second dose cohort.

This clonotype has ten or more counts. Its antigen remains undetermined. No base quality information exists; no much larger clone differs at one position. The CDR3 numbers 14 residues from cysteine through phenylalanine. The sequence is cut down to CDR3 DNA, 42 bases in frame from base 1. Relative to germline, V is 8 bases shorter and J is 0 bases shorter, with 13 bases between their ends. Data came from an Illumina HiSeq 2500. Superscript III and a set of TRAV- and TRBV-specific primers were used to synthesize first-strand cDNA, so that both TCRalpha and TCRbeta chains were covered. An approximately 20-cycle PCR with Phusion amplified the TCRs, pairing a constant-region primer with the adapter that was attached to the V primers. Isolated mRNA was amplified with the MessageAmp II aRNA Amplification Kit, using a roughly 15-hour in vitro transcription at 37°C. The Dynabeads mRNA DIRECT Purification Kit was used to isolate mRNA for TCR sequencing. Indexed Illumina adapters were added in a second approximately 25-cycle Phusion PCR, and the resulting products were purified with AMPure XP beads. The authors' pipeline ran thus. Using custom Perl scripts, TCR sequences that encoded the same protein were pooled, out-of-frame sequences were dropped, and the abundance of each clonotype was calculated. Any TCR sequence supported by only a single read was excluded from analysis. Repertoire metrics included Shannon entropy, Gini index, clonality, richness, and frequency of TCRs shared between repertoires. TCRdb took the public reads, trimmed them with fastp at Q25, ran MiXCR for clone calling and kept in-frame beta chains. Every entry covers one CDR3 protein and lists the most common genes and DNA from its rows. The V and J calls shown here were made by TCRdb, not taken from the authors' results. This sample gives under 75,000 distinct CDR3 sequences in total; about 25% of them show up just once. The ten largest make up approximately 7.2% of the sample.

In light of the paper, this sample's time point label describes: after trial treatment. According to the study, the label for this sample's treatment or condition signals: LDRT plus nivolumab, ipilimumab, low-dose cyclophosphamide and aspirin (RACIN trial). Donors were enrolled in RACIN, a single-arm phase I dose-escalation trial in which nivolumab, ipilimumab, aspirin, low-dose cyclophosphamide and low-dose radiotherapy were combined. Patients were eligible if they had advanced solid tumors that were TIL-negative. This sequence uses TRBV12-3 or TRBV12-4 and TRBJ1-1, with the D gene too uncertain to name. The starting material was PBMCs, obtained after low-dose radiotherapy plus immunotherapy. The TCR originated in a male donor with prostate cancer. The encoded CDR3 is CASGKQPMNTEAFF. Here is the DNA: TGTGCCAGCGGTAAACAGCCGATGAACACTGAAGCTTTCTTT.